The 31 T cell receptor beta chains in this list originate from one sample, sequenced in a study of CD8 T cells in ankylosing spondylitis. TCRdb reprocessed the 5' RACE reads via MiXCR and lists one record per CDR3 protein. The table lists approximately 88,000 distinct CDR3 sequences, 8.8% of them singletons. The sample taken for sequencing was blood, either unsorted or a sorted T cell fraction (not recorded which). Receptors were obtained from a male donor with ankylosing spondylitis or in good health (not recorded which).

This clonotype occurred many times. The genes are TRBV12-3 or TRBV12-4 and TRBJ1-4, with D tentatively TRBD1 (5 bases). The V gene lost 2 bases and the J gene lost 8 bases, with 12 bases spanning the gap. The CDR3 length is 14 residues. CDR3 nucleotide sequence: TGTGCCAGCAGTTTAAACAGGCAAGGGGAAAAACTGTTTTTT. Translation: CASSLNRQGEKLFF.

This clonotype was counted at least ten times. The chain employs TRBV5-1 and TRBJ2-5, with D possibly TRBD1 on 5 matching bases. Germline assignment: CDR1 SGHRS and CDR2 YFSETQ. The CDR3 extends over 12 amino acids. Trimming left V 5 bases short and J 4 bases short, with 9 bases between. CDR3 sequence: CASSVGVETQYF. CDR3 bases: TGCGCCAGCAGTGTAGGGGTAGAGACCCAGTACTTC.

This clonotype was observed at least ten times. The chain links TRBV9 to TRBJ2-7; TRBD1 agrees at 7 bases. The junction had 3 bases not matched to a gene; V was cut back by 0 bases and J by 3 bases. CDR1 SGDLS and CDR2 YYNGEE come from the germline V gene. The CDR3 length is 14 residues. CDR3 sequence (DNA): TGTGCCAGCAGCGTAGGACAGGGAAACTACGAGCAGTACTTC. Translating gives CASSVGQGNYEQYF.

This clonotype occurred many times. The chain joins TRBV6-5 to TRBJ2-1; 9 nucleotides align to TRBD2. CDR1 is MNHEY and CDR2 is SVGAGI in the germline V gene. V lost 4 bases to trimming and J lost 9 bases; unmatched junction nucleotides: 7. This CDR3 is 14 amino acids long. In nucleotides, the CDR3 is TGTGCCAGCAGTTGGAAGGTAGCGGGGGTTGAGCAGTTCTTC. Translating gives CASSWKVAGVEQFF.

This clonotype was counted at least ten times. The chain employs TRBV7-6 and TRBJ1-6; 7 bases match TRBD1. The CDR3 is 17 residues long. Germline V gene data show CDR1 as SGHVS and CDR2 as FNYEAQ. With 5 bases clipped from V and 13 bases from J, the junction kept 20 bases outside the gene matches. The CDR3 spells CASSRGDRGQLTTPLHF. CDR3 bases: TGTGCCAGCAGCAGAGGGGACAGAGGACAACTGACTACTCCCCTCCACTTT.

This clonotype was seen ten or more times. The rearrangement links TRBV5-1 to TRBJ2-1, with 8 positions matching TRBD1. The CDR3 is 17 residues long. The ends lost 1 base at V and 7 bases at J; junction bases unmatched: 13. Germline-derived CDR1 and CDR2 are SGHRS and YFSETQ. In nucleotides, the CDR3 is TGCGCCAGCAGCTTGATACCCGGACAGGGCCCGCGTAATGAGCAGTTCTTC. Amino acid sequence: CASSLIPGQGPRNEQFF.

This clonotype was counted between two and nine times. The V gene is TRBV2, the J gene TRBJ2-1; D is unresolved. Trimming removed 6 bases at V and 15 bases at J, with 15 bases between. CDR1 and CDR2 from the germline V gene are SNHLY and FYNNEI. The CDR3 totals 11 residues. Written as DNA, the CDR3 is TGTGCCAGCAGAGAGCTCTCCTCCTTGTTCTTC. This translates into CASRELSSLFF. Using reference TRBV2 and TRBJ2-1 for the parts outside the CDR3, the full variable domain is EPEVTQTPSHQVTQMGQEVILRCVPISNHLYFYWYRQILGQKVEFLVSFYNNEISEKSEIFDDQFSVERPDGSNFTLKIRSTKLEDSAMYFCASRELSSLFFGPGTRLTVL.

In this sample, this clonotype turned up many times. The chain is built from TRBV12-5 and TRBJ2-5; 14 positions match TRBD2. The CDR3 consists of 18 residues. Germline V gives CDR1 LGHNT, CDR2 FRNRAP. Trimming removed 1 base from V and 2 bases from J; junction bases left unmatched: 6. CDR3 in amino acids: CASGLAPGLAGVQETQYF. The DNA of the CDR3 is TGTGCTAGTGGTTTGGCCCCGGGACTAGCGGGGGTACAAGAGACCCAGTACTTC.

This clonotype appeared a few times. The chain joins TRBV10-3 to TRBJ2-7, with TRBD1 identical over 12 bases. With V trimmed by 2 bases and J by 7 bases, 3 bases remained unmatched. This CDR3 has 14 residues. Germline V gene sequence: CDR1 ENHRY, CDR2 SYGVKD. The CDR3 spells CAISEGDRGHEQYF. DNA for the CDR3: TGTGCCATCAGTGAGGGGGACAGGGGGCATGAGCAGTACTTC.

This clonotype was seen at least ten times. This sequence joins TRBV19 and TRBJ1-1; possible D gene TRBD1, 6 bases. V lost 5 bases and J lost 2, with 18 bases in between. The CDR3 is 16 residues long. Looked up from germline, CDR1 is LNHDA and CDR2 is SQIVND (reference sequence). The CDR3 sequence: CASSPTGYGHNTEAFF. As DNA, the CDR3 is TGTGCCAGTAGTCCAACAGGGTATGGCCACAACACTGAAGCTTTCTTT.

There are a few counts of this clonotype. The chain couples TRBV19 to TRBJ1-6, with D unresolved. This CDR3 spans 15 amino acids. Germline values: CDR1 LNHDA, CDR2 SQIVND (reference sequence). Trimming took 9 bases from V and 6 from J, leaving 18 bases between them. The CDR3 region is CASRTENSGNSPLHF. CDR3 DNA sequence: TGTGCCAGCCGCACGGAGAATTCGGGTAATTCACCCCTCCACTTT.

This clonotype showed up many times. The chain joins TRBV7-8 to TRBJ2-5; D is undetermined. V lost 5 bases and J 4 bases, leaving 8 bases between the germline ends. Germline lookup yields CDR1 SGHVS and CDR2 FQNEAQ. The CDR3 sequence is 12 residues long. CDR3: CASSLQRETQYF. The CDR3 DNA reads TGTGCCAGCAGCCTACAGCGAGAGACCCAGTACTTC.

This clonotype appeared many times. CDR3 DNA: TGCAGTGCCGCGGGGATATGGAACACTGAAGCTTTCTTT. Amino acid sequence: CSAAGIWNTEAFF. This chain joins TRBV20-1 and TRBJ1-1, with D uncertain. From germline, CDR1 is DFQATT and CDR2 SNEGSKA (reference sequence). V was trimmed by 6 bases and J by 1 base, leaving 12 bases between them. This CDR3 has 13 residues.

This rearrangement joins TRBV29-1 to TRBJ2-1; D not resolved. Germline CDR1 and CDR2: SQVTM and ANQGSEA. Trimming removed 6 bases at V and 0 bases at J, with 6 bases between. CDR3 length equals 12 residues. Here the CDR3 DNA reads TGCAGCGTAGAAAGCTCCTACAATGAGCAGTTCTTC. This encodes CSVESSYNEQFF.

This clonotype occurred many times. The rearrangement joins TRBV30 to TRBJ1-1; TRBD1 aligns across 8 bases. The CDR3 extends over 16 amino acids. CDR1 GTSNPN and CDR2 SVGIG come from the germline V gene (reference sequence). The trim removed 1 base at V and 3 bases at J, leaving 10 bases unmatched. CDR3 nucleotides: TGTGCCTGGAGTGCCGGACCCGGGACAGGTTACACTGAAGCTTTCTTT. As protein: CAWSAGPGTGYTEAFF. Full variable domain (missing parts from reference TRBV30 and TRBJ1-1): SQTIHQWPATLVQPVGSPLSLECTVEGTSNPNLYWYRQAAGRGLQLLFYSVGIGQISSEVPQNLSASRPQDRQFILSSKKLLLSDSGFYLCAWSAGPGTGYTEAFFGQGTRLTVV.

This clonotype was seen many times. The CDR3 DNA follows: TGTGCCACCAACTCTGGAGGTAGCAATCAGCCCCAGCATTTT. Residues: CATNSGGSNQPQHF. The chain carries TRBV28 and TRBJ1-5; D remains unclear. Germline-derived CDR1 and CDR2 are MDHEN and SYDVKM. This CDR3 is built from 14 residues. Trimming cost V 10 bases and J 0 bases, with 13 bases left between them.

This clonotype was seen ten or more times. The J gene is TRBJ2-7, the V gene TRBV5-6; D possibly matches TRBD1 or TRBD2 (5 bases each). Trimming left V 0 bases short and J 3 bases short, with 16 bases between. Germline CDR1 reads SGHDT; CDR2 reads YYEEEE. This CDR3 is built from 16 residues. The CDR3 is CASSLGGGTVGYEQYF. The CDR3 DNA is TGTGCCAGCAGCTTGGGTGGGGGTACAGTTGGCTACGAGCAGTACTTC.

There are many counts of this clonotype. The chain carries TRBV29-1 and TRBJ2-7; 9 bases map to TRBD1. CDR1 and CDR2 (germline): SQVTM, ANQGSEA. The V gene end was trimmed by 1 base and the J gene end by 5 bases; junction bases not matched to a gene: 6. The CDR3 has 14 amino acids. CDR3 amino acids: CSVEGGTGHNEQYF. The CDR3 DNA sequence: TGCAGCGTTGAAGGTGGGACAGGGCATAACGAGCAGTACTTC.

This clonotype came up many times. The genes are TRBV5-1 and TRBJ2-7; tentatively, D is TRBD1 (6 bases). The CDR3 totals 14 residues. The ends were cut back, 6 bases at V and 3 bases at J, with 16 bases in the middle. Germline assignment: CDR1 SGHRS and CDR2 YFSETQ. In DNA form, the CDR3 reads TGCGCCAGCAAAGTATCGGACAGAATCTACGAGCAGTACTTC. Translation gives CASKVSDRIYEQYF.

On this clonotype: It may be a read error: a sequence one base away is much more abundant. V and J are TRBV27 and TRBJ2-7, with D unclear. This CDR3 is 15 amino acids long. With 2 bases removed from V and 0 bases from J, the gap between germline ends came to 11 bases. The germline gives CDR1 MNHEY, CDR2 SMNVEV (reference sequence). CDR3 bases: TGTGCCAGCAGTTTACGGCTGGCAAGCTCCTACGAGCAGTACTTC. This translates into CASSLRLASSYEQYF.

This clonotype was seen once. This chain joins TRBV5-1 and TRBJ2-1; possible D gene TRBD2, 5 bases. The germline gives CDR1 SGHRS, CDR2 YFSETQ. The V gene lost 0 bases and the J gene lost 5 bases, with 12 bases spanning the gap. The CDR3 sequence is 15 residues long. The CDR3 reads CASSLGPTKDNEQFF. The CDR3 DNA sequence: TGCGCCAGCAGCTTGGGACCGACTAAAGACAATGAGCAGTTCTTC.

This clonotype was detected many times. The gene calls are TRBV20-1 and TRBJ2-1, with TRBD2 as a possible D gene (5 bases). Trimming pared 6 bases from V and 2 bases from J, leaving 14 bases between. This CDR3 region has 14 residues. The germline CDR1 and CDR2 sequences are DFQATT and SNEGSKA (reference sequence). DNA of the CDR3: TGCAGTGCAGAACGGGAAGGCCCCTACAATGAGCAGTTCTTC. Encoded protein: CSAEREGPYNEQFF.

This clonotype has at least ten counts. This chain joins TRBV6-5 and TRBJ2-2; the D is unclear. The CDR3 runs 13 residues. The germline V gene encodes CDR1 MNHEY and CDR2 SVGAGI. V was pared by 6 bases and J by 6 bases, with 11 bases between. The CDR3 DNA is TGTGCCAGCAGCTTGGCCTGGCCCGGGGAGCTGTTTTTT. Its translation: CASSLAWPGELFF.

This clonotype was seen repeatedly, ten times or more. This chain connects TRBV5-1 to TRBJ2-1; D gene uncertain. CDR1 is SGHRS and CDR2 is YFSETQ in the germline V gene. V was clipped by 4 bases and J by 6 bases, with 5 bases between them. The CDR3 runs to 11 residues. CDR3 loop: CASSGVNEQFF. In DNA form, the CDR3 reads TGCGCCAGCAGCGGGGTCAATGAGCAGTTCTTC. Full variable domain (remainder filled in from reference TRBV5-1 and TRBJ2-1): KAGVTQTPRYLIKTRGQQVTLSCSPISGHRSVSWYQQTPGQGLQFLFEYFSETQRNKGNFPGRFSGRQFSNSRSEMNVSTLELGDSALYLCASSGVNEQFFGPGTRLTVL.

The table lists this clonotype with many counts. This sequence joins TRBV5-1 and TRBJ2-7, with 9 nucleotides matching TRBD1. This CDR3 spans 15 amino acids. V lost 3 bases and J lost 3; bases outside the gene matches: 7. Germline values: CDR1 SGHRS, CDR2 YFSETQ. CDR3 coding DNA: TGCGCCAGCAGCTCACCGGGACAGGGACACTACGAGCAGTACTTC. Its protein product is CASSSPGQGHYEQYF.

J is TRBJ2-5 and V is TRBV7-9; TRBD2 agrees at 9 bases. CDR1 is SEHNR, CDR2 FQNEAQ, per germline (reference sequence). The CDR3 is made up of 17 amino acids. V was clipped by 5 bases and J by 9 bases; unmatched bases: 19. The CDR3 region has the DNA TGTGCCAGCAGCCCGGGAGGAGCTAGCGGGGTCCGGGGGGCCCAGTACTTC. Translating gives CASSPGGASGVRGAQYF.

At least ten counts were recorded for this clonotype. The chain couples TRBV12-3 or TRBV12-4 to TRBJ1-2; tentative D call: TRBD1 (6 bases). The CDR3 sequence is 12 residues long. V lost 5 bases and J lost 10, with 14 bases in between. This chain's CDR3 is CASSLVRGSYTF. The CDR3 DNA is TGTGCCAGCAGTCTGGTTAGGGGGTCCTACACCTTC.

This clonotype was observed many times. V and J are TRBV5-1 and TRBJ1-1; D ambiguous. Germline V gives CDR1 SGHRS, CDR2 YFSETQ. The CDR3 is 14 residues long. Trimming took 0 bases from V and 0 from J, leaving 6 bases between them. As DNA, the CDR3 is TGCGCCAGCAGCTTGGGGGGTATGAACACTGAAGCTTTCTTT. Translated: CASSLGGMNTEAFF.

This clonotype was observed at least ten times. The V call is TRBV5-1, the J call TRBJ2-1; 7 positions agree with TRBD2. Germline CDR1 reads SGHRS; CDR2 reads YFSETQ. The trim removed 4 bases at V and 7 bases at J, leaving 8 bases unmatched. This CDR3 is 14 amino acids long. The CDR3 DNA reads TGCGCCAGCAGCCCCTGGGACGGGGGGAATGAGCAGTTCTTC. Its protein product is CASSPWDGGNEQFF. Combining the CDR3 with reference TRBV5-1 and TRBJ2-1 gives the whole variable domain KAGVTQTPRYLIKTRGQQVTLSCSPISGHRSVSWYQQTPGQGLQFLFEYFSETQRNKGNFPGRFSGRQFSNSRSEMNVSTLELGDSALYLCASSPWDGGNEQFFGPGTRLTVL.

This clonotype was seen a few times. The gene calls are TRBV7-9 and TRBJ2-1; weak D call: TRBD1 (6 bases). The germline CDR1 and CDR2 sequences are SEHNR and FQNEAQ (reference sequence). This CDR3 has 15 residues. The V end was cut by 4 bases, the J end by 5 bases, with 15 bases between. The CDR3 coding sequence is TGTGCCAGCAGCTCCGACAGGACCGTTGACAATGAGCAGTTCTTC. It specifies CASSSDRTVDNEQFF.

Many counts were recorded for this clonotype. The chain recombines TRBV28 with TRBJ2-5, with 8 bases lining up with TRBD2. The V gene end was trimmed by 4 bases and the J gene end by 4 bases; junction bases not matched to a gene: 14. The CDR3 has 17 residues. Germline lookup yields CDR1 MDHEN and CDR2 SYDVKM. The DNA of the CDR3 is TGTGCCAGCAGTTGGGGTGGTGCGGGGGGCTCAGGAGAGACCCAGTACTTC. Translation: CASSWGGAGGSGETQYF.